These 32 T cell receptor beta chains came from one sample sequenced in a study of T cells in Graves' hyperthyroidism and ophthalmopathy. It was RNA transcripts that yielded the amplified TCR beta CDR3 regions. HTBI primers were the set used in a first-round RT-PCR of the TCR CDR3. TCRdb ran MiXCR on the multiplex PCR reads and lists one entry per CDR3 protein. This sample has fewer than 350,000 distinct CDR3 sequences, with about an eighth found just once. The sequenced sample consisted of blood. The receptor source for this set is a woman aged 30 to 39 with Graves' hyperthyroidism that later progressed to Graves' ophthalmopathy.

The rearrangement links TRBV10-2 to TRBJ1-6; no firm D call. CDR1 is WSHSY, CDR2 SAAADI, per germline. The CDR3 loop spans 15 amino acids. V was shortened by 10 bases and J by 3 bases, with 16 bases between the two germline ends. The DNA of the CDR3 is TGCGCCACCCATCAAACAGAAAGCTATAATTCACCCCTCCACTTT. Residues: CATHQTESYNSPLHF.

There are many counts of this clonotype. This chain joins TRBV12-3 or TRBV12-4 and TRBJ2-4; D is ambiguous. The CDR3 spans 12 residues. V lost 3 bases and J lost 7, with 7 bases in between. The CDR3 sequence is CASSFRPNIQYF. In nucleotides, the CDR3 is TGTGCCAGCAGTTTTCGTCCTAACATTCAGTACTTC.

This clonotype was counted at least ten times. This sequence joins TRBV28 and TRBJ2-5; D perhaps matches TRBD1 (5 bases). The CDR3 consists of 15 residues. Germline CDR1 is MDHEN and CDR2 is SYDVKM. Trimming removed 2 bases from V and 2 bases from J, with 12 bases in between. The CDR3 here is CASSLEDKRQETQYF. The CDR3 DNA reads TGTGCCAGCAGTTTAGAGGACAAGAGACAAGAGACCCAGTACTTC.

This clonotype was seen repeatedly, ten times or more. The chain carries TRBV27 and TRBJ1-1, with D possibly TRBD1 on 6 matching bases. This CDR3 spans 16 amino acids. Deletions cut 3 bases from V and 5 bases from J, with 19 bases between. The germline V gene has CDR1 MNHEY and CDR2 SMNVEV (reference sequence). The CDR3 here is CASSLFAGALETEAFF. The CDR3 DNA sequence: TGTGCCAGCAGTTTGTTCGCAGGGGCTTTAGAAACTGAAGCTTTCTTT.

This clonotype appeared a few times. This sequence joins TRBV19 and TRBJ1-3; the D is unclear. Germline CDR1 reads LNHDA; CDR2 reads SQIVND (reference sequence). Trimming left V 4 bases short and J 0 bases short, with 10 bases between. CDR3 length: 15 amino acids. DNA of the CDR3: TGTGCCAGTAGTACGGACCGGCCCTCTGGAAACACCATATATTTT. Translation gives CASSTDRPSGNTIYF.

This clonotype was observed a few times. This chain joins TRBV6-6 and TRBJ2-5; possibly TRBD1 or TRBD2 for D (5 bases each). V was shortened by 2 bases and J by 5 bases, with 9 bases between the two germline ends. Germline V gene lookup returns CDR1 MNHNY and CDR2 SVGAGI (reference sequence). This CDR3 has 13 residues. CDR3 DNA: TGTGCCAGCAGTTACGGGGGAGCGGAGACCCAGTACTTC. This codes for CASSYGGAETQYF.

This clonotype has a count of ten or more. The gene calls are TRBV6-2 or TRBV6-3 and TRBJ1-1; maybe TRBD1 (6 bases). The length of the CDR3 is 15 residues. CDR1 MNHEY and CDR2 SVGEGT come from the germline V gene. V lost 7 bases to trimming and J lost 1 base, with 16 bases between them. The chain's CDR3 is CASKIGGQKNTEAFF. The CDR3 region has the DNA TGTGCCAGCAAAATAGGGGGGCAGAAGAACACTGAAGCTTTCTTT.

This clonotype was observed a handful of times. The chain couples TRBV7-9 to TRBJ2-2; the D is unclear. The CDR3 consists of 15 residues. Trimming stripped 5 bases from V and 1 base from J, with 11 bases between. CDR1 SEHNR and CDR2 FQNEAQ come from the germline V gene (reference sequence). Here the CDR3 DNA reads TGTGCCAGCAGCCCACGGACCGAGAACACCGGGGAGCTGTTTTTT. It yields the protein CASSPRTENTGELFF.

CDR3: CASSQGVLAAAQYF. The CDR3 coding sequence is TGTGCCAGCAGCCAAGGTGTACTAGCGGCGGCCCAGTACTTC. The chain is built from TRBV3-1 and TRBJ2-5; 8 nucleotides align to TRBD2. The V gene end was trimmed by 1 base and the J gene end by 9 bases; junction bases not matched to a gene: 7. The CDR3 loop spans 14 amino acids. The germline V gene has CDR1 LGHDT and CDR2 YNNKEL (reference sequence).

This clonotype was observed at least ten times. The rearrangement links TRBV5-4 to TRBJ1-1, with 7 bases that match TRBD1. The CDR3 runs 14 residues. CDR1 and CDR2 (germline): SGHNT, YYREEE (reference sequence). The V and J ends lost 2 bases and 6 bases, in that order; junction bases with no gene match: 7. The CDR3 nucleotides read TGTGCCAGCAGCTTCAGGGACAGAAACGCTGAAGCTTTCTTT. Encoded protein: CASSFRDRNAEAFF.

This clonotype was counted ten times or more. This chain joins TRBV7-2 and TRBJ2-2; D is ambiguous. The V gene lost 9 bases and the J gene lost 4 bases, with 9 bases spanning the gap. From germline, CDR1 is SGHTA and CDR2 FQGNSA. The CDR3 has 12 residues. The CDR3 DNA follows: TGTGCCAGGATGATCACCACCGGGGAGCTGTTTTTT. Its protein is CARMITTGELFF. The entire variable domain, with the rest obtained from reference TRBV7-2 and TRBJ2-2, is as follows: GAGVSQSPSNKVTEKGKDVELRCDPISGHTALYWYRQSLGQGLEFLIYFQGNSAPDKSGLPSDRFSAERTGGSVSTLTIQRTQQEDSAVYLCARMITTGELFFGEGSRLTVL.

The chain couples TRBV19 to TRBJ2-7; a possible D gene is TRBD1 (6 bases). The germline V gene encodes CDR1 LNHDA and CDR2 SQIVND (reference sequence). CDR3 length equals 14 residues. Trimming pared 3 bases from V and 2 bases from J, leaving 11 bases between. The CDR3 DNA follows: TGTGCCAGTAGTATCCGGACAGATGCCTACGAGCAGTACTTC. It yields the protein CASSIRTDAYEQYF.

Ten or more counts support this clonotype. The genes are TRBV12-3 or TRBV12-4 and TRBJ1-1; D unresolved. The V and J ends lost 0 bases and 3 bases respectively, with 8 bases between them. The CDR3 totals 14 residues. The chain's CDR3 is CASSLADPHTEAFF. In DNA form, the CDR3 reads TGTGCCAGCAGTTTAGCGGACCCCCACACTGAAGCTTTCTTT.

This clonotype was observed many times. The V call is TRBV20-1, the J call TRBJ1-2; D is undetermined. Germline V gives CDR1 DFQATT, CDR2 SNEGSKA (reference sequence). V was trimmed by 3 bases and J by 3 bases, leaving 5 bases between them. This CDR3 comprises 11 residues. CDR3: CSASLDYGYTF. CDR3 coding DNA: TGCAGTGCTAGCCTCGACTATGGCTACACCTTC.

Only a few counts were recorded for this clonotype. V usage is TRBV5-4 and J usage is TRBJ1-3; D remains ambiguous. The germline gives CDR1 SGHNT, CDR2 YYREEE (reference sequence). The V end lost 0 bases, the J end lost 0 bases, and 10 bases lay between the germline ends. This CDR3 spans 16 amino acids. The CDR3 is CASSLDRPASGNTIYF. The CDR3 region has the DNA TGTGCCAGCAGCTTGGATCGGCCGGCCTCTGGAAACACCATATATTTT.

This clonotype was picked up a small number of times. The chain combines TRBV7-9 with TRBJ1-4; D unclear. The CDR3 is made up of 16 amino acids. The germline gives CDR1 SEHNR, CDR2 FQNEAQ (reference sequence). V was pared by 7 bases and J by 6 bases, with 21 bases between. The CDR3 loop reads CASNRLEESLDEKLFF. The CDR3 nucleotides read TGTGCCAGCAACCGCTTGGAGGAGTCTTTAGATGAAAAACTGTTTTTT.

About this clonotype itself: A read error may be the cause here, since a much bigger clone is one base away. This rearrangement joins TRBV6-9 to TRBJ2-2; D ambiguous. Germline lookup yields CDR1 MNHGY and CDR2 SVAAGI. V shed 4 bases and J shed 6 bases, with 21 bases lying between them. This CDR3 is built from 17 residues. The CDR3 region is CASSSQIRTRAPGELFF. In DNA, the CDR3 is TGTGCCAGCAGTTCCCAGATAAGGACCCGAGCCCCCGGGGAGCTGTTTTTT.

In this sample, this clonotype turned up a few times. CDR3 sequence (DNA): TGTGCCAGCAGCCCGGGACAGCAAGTGAACACTGAAGCTTTCTTT. It translates to CASSPGQQVNTEAFF. The chain carries TRBV5-8 and TRBJ1-1; TRBD1 matches 7 bases. With 4 bases clipped from V and 0 bases from J, the junction kept 6 bases outside the gene matches. This CDR3 is built from 15 residues. Germline lookup yields CDR1 SGHTS and CDR2 YDEGEE.

This clonotype was counted ten times or more. The rearrangement joins TRBV4-3 to TRBJ2-1, with 7 bases that match TRBD2. Germline V gene data show CDR1 as LGHNA and CDR2 as YSLEER. V was pared by 0 bases and J by 7 bases, with 15 bases of the junction left unmatched. This CDR3 region has 18 residues. The CDR3 sequence is CASSQDPTGTAGGNEQFF. CDR3 coding DNA: TGCGCCAGCAGCCAAGACCCGACCGGGACGGCCGGGGGGAATGAGCAGTTCTTC.

This clonotype appeared many times. The chain links TRBV5-8 to TRBJ1-2, with no clear D. Trimming took off 1 base at V and 6 bases at J, with 10 bases between the two ends. CDR1 is SGHTS and CDR2 is YDEGEE in the germline V gene. This CDR3 region has 13 residues. The CDR3 DNA sequence: TGTGCCAGCAGCTTGCGCCAGACCGATGGCTACACCTTC. Its protein is CASSLRQTDGYTF.

The chain combines TRBV27 with TRBJ2-7; unclear D gene. Germline V lookup: CDR1 MNHEY, CDR2 SMNVEV (reference sequence). V gave up 9 bases and J gave up 5 bases, with 17 bases separating them. The CDR3 extends over 13 amino acids. CDR3 sequence: CARGVGWYHEQYF. CDR3 coding DNA: TGTGCCAGGGGCGTTGGGTGGTACCACGAGCAGTACTTC.

This clonotype was detected many times. This rearrangement joins TRBV4-2 to TRBJ2-5, with 7 bases that match TRBD1. Germline CDR1 is LGHNA and CDR2 is YNFKEQ. V shed 0 bases and J 4 bases; nucleotides not matched to a gene: 5. The CDR3 spans 15 residues. CDR3 in amino acids: CASSQEGKGAETQYF. The CDR3 DNA reads as TGTGCCAGCAGCCAAGAAGGAAAGGGGGCAGAGACCCAGTACTTC.

This clonotype was observed a few times. The final CDR3 position lacks the conserved phenylalanine or tryptophan, pointing to a likely read error. The CDR3 loop reads CASSLGSGNEQFL. The CDR3 DNA sequence: TGCGCCAGCAGCTTGGGGAGTGGGAATGAGCAGTTCCTC. J is TRBJ2-1 and V is TRBV5-1, with D hard to call. This CDR3 region has 13 residues. Trimming took 0 bases from V and 7 from J, leaving 8 bases between them. The germline V gene has CDR1 SGHRS and CDR2 YFSETQ.

The chain carries TRBV3-1 and TRBJ2-2; D gene uncertain. Trimming left V 4 bases short and J 4 bases short, with 10 bases between. CDR3 size: 14 residues. Germline-derived CDR1 and CDR2 are LGHDT and YNNKEL (reference sequence). The DNA for the CDR3 is TGTGCCAGCAGCCGAAATCCTTCCACCGGGGAGCTGTTTTTT. It yields the protein CASSRNPSTGELFF.

J is TRBJ1-1 and V is TRBV5-6; D remains unclear. Per germline, CDR1 SGHDT and CDR2 YYEEEE. The CDR3 runs to 13 residues. The ends were cut back, 2 bases at V and 4 bases at J, with 9 bases in the middle. The CDR3 is CASSFGEGTEAFF. In DNA, the CDR3 is TGTGCCAGCAGCTTTGGTGAGGGCACTGAAGCTTTCTTT.

To note about this clonotype: A clone one base away is much larger, so this may be a read error. The V call is TRBV27, the J call TRBJ2-2; D is perhaps TRBD2 (5 bases). The CDR3 loop spans 14 amino acids. Germline V gene data show CDR1 as MNHEY and CDR2 as SMNVEV (reference sequence). CDR3 DNA sequence: TGTGCCAGCAGTTTCACCGGGATGGCCGGGAAGCTGTTTTTT. Translating gives CASSFTGMAGKLFF.

The table lists this clonotype with many counts. The chain is built from TRBV11-1 and TRBJ1-1; no reliable D call. Germline CDR1 reads SGHAT; CDR2 reads FQDESV (reference sequence). CDR3 size: 14 residues. Trimming removed 4 bases from V and 2 bases from J, with 11 bases in between. The DNA of the CDR3 is TGTGCCAGCAGCTCAGAAGGAGGAAACACTGAAGCTTTCTTT. Translated: CASSSEGGNTEAFF. The variable domain in full, with the rest retrieved from reference TRBV11-1 and TRBJ1-1, is EAEVAQSPRYKITEKSQAVAFWCDPISGHATLYWYRQILGQGPELLVQFQDESVVDDSQLPKDRFSAERLKGVDSTLKIQPAELGDSAMYLCASSSEGGNTEAFFGQGTRLTVV.

The rearrangement links TRBV6-1 to TRBJ1-3; D is possibly TRBD1 (5 bases). This CDR3 has 15 amino acids. V lost 1 base to trimming and J lost 1 base, with 8 bases between them. The germline CDR1 and CDR2 sequences are MNHNS and SASEGT. The chain's CDR3 is CASSEDGASGNTIYF. The CDR3 region has the DNA TGTGCCAGCAGTGAAGATGGGGCATCTGGAAACACCATATATTTT.

This clonotype has ten or more counts. This rearrangement joins TRBV18 to TRBJ2-7; D perhaps matches TRBD1 (6 bases). CDR1 and CDR2 (germline): KGHSH, LQKENI. The V end lost 3 bases, the J end lost 0 bases, and 12 bases lay between the germline ends. The CDR3 contains 15 residues. CDR3 sequence (DNA): TGTGCCAGCTCACCTAGGGGGTACCTCTCCTACGAGCAGTACTTC. As protein: CASSPRGYLSYEQYF.

This clonotype was counted at least ten times. This chain uses TRBV6-1 with TRBJ2-5, with TRBD2 identical over 8 bases. With V trimmed by 5 bases and J by 1 base, 6 bases remained unmatched. The CDR3 is 15 amino acids. Germline V gene sequence: CDR1 MNHNS, CDR2 SASEGT. The CDR3 DNA reads TGTGCCAGCAGTTCGAATAGCGGGACCCAAGAGACCCAGTACTTC. It codes for CASSSNSGTQETQYF.

At least ten counts were recorded for this clonotype. V gene TRBV28 combines with J gene TRBJ1-1; weak D call: TRBD1 (5 bases). The CDR3 runs to 15 residues. In germline, CDR1 is MDHEN, CDR2 SYDVKM. V gave up 3 bases and J gave up 5 bases, with 16 bases separating them. This chain's CDR3 is CASSFSREGWTEAFF. The CDR3 nucleotides read TGTGCCAGCAGTTTTAGCAGGGAGGGTTGGACTGAAGCTTTCTTT.

This clonotype came up many times. The V call is TRBV20-1, the J call TRBJ2-7; 12 nucleotides match TRBD1. With 5 bases clipped from V and 7 bases from J, the junction kept 12 bases outside the gene matches. The length of the CDR3 is 15 residues. In germline, CDR1 is DFQATT, CDR2 SNEGSKA (reference sequence). CDR3 coding DNA: TGCAGTGCTCTGGGTCCCGGGACAGGGGGCCGAGAGCAGTACTTC. Residues: CSALGPGTGGREQYF.